This T cell receptor beta chain was found in a study of molecular identifiers for immune sequencing clone quantification. About the study: With replicates, the RNA of roughly 20,000 or 100,000 naive CD8 cells was split five ways and four were sequenced.

Based on a CD8+CD4-CCR7+CD45RA+ profile, naive CD8 T cells were sorted. Listed TCR primers, together with previously described methods, were used for the bulk TCR libraries. TCRdb reprocessed the PCR reads via MiXCR and lists one record per CDR3 protein. The profile shows 250,000 to 350,000 distinct CDR3 sequences, roughly a fifth of them singletons. Germline V gene data show CDR1 as MNHEY and CDR2 as SVGEGT. V was clipped by 2 bases and J by 2 bases, with 11 bases between them. The CDR3 runs to 15 residues. The sequenced sample was naive CD8+ T cells from blood, with Jurkat cell RNA spiked in. Indicated subset: FACS-sorted CD8+CD4-CCR7+CD45RA+ naive T cells. The sequence derives from a human donor in good health. Some libraries in this study had Jurkat cell RNA spiked in. The chain joins TRBV6-2 or TRBV6-3 to TRBJ2-3; possibly TRBD1 or TRBD2 for D (6 bases each). CDR3 nucleotides: TGTGCCAGCAGTTACCGGGGGCTATTCACAGATACGCAGTATTTT. It translates to CASSYRGLFTDTQYF.